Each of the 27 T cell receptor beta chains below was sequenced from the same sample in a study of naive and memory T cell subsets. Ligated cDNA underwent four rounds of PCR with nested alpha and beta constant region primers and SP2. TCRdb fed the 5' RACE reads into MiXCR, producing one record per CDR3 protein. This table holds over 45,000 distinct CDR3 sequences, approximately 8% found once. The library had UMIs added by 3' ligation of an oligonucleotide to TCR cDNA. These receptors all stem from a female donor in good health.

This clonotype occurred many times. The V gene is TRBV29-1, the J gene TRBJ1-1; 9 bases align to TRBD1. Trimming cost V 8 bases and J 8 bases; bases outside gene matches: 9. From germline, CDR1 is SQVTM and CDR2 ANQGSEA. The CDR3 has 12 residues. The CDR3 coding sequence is TGCAGCTCTGGGACAGGGAGTTCCGAAGCTTTCTTT. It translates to CSSGTGSSEAFF.

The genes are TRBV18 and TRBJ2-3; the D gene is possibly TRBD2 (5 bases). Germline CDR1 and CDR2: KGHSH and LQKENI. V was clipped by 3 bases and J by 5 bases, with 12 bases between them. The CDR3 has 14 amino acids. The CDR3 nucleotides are TGTGCCAGCTCACCCGGCCTAGCTCAAGATACGCAGTATTTT. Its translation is CASSPGLAQDTQYF.

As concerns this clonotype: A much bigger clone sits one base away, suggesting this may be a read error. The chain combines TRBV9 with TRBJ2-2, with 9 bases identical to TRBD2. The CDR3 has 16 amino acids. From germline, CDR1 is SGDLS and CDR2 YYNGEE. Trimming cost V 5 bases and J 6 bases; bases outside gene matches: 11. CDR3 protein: CASSLAGWPMAGELFF. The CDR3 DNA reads TGTGCCAGCAGTCTAGCGGGGTGGCCTATGGCCGGGGAGCTGTTTTTT. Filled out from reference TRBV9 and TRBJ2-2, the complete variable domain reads DSGVTQTPKHLITATGQRVTLRCSPRSGDLSVYWYQQSLDQGLQFLIQYYNGEERAKGNILERFSAQQFPDLHSELNLSSLELGDSALYFCASSLAGWPMAGELFFGEGSRLTVL.

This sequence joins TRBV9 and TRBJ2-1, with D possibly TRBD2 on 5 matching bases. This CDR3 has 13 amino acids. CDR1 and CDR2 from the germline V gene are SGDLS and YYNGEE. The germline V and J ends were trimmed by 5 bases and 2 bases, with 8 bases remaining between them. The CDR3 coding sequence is TGTGCCAGCAGACTAGTGGCCTACAATGAGCAGTTCTTC. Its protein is CASRLVAYNEQFF.

CDR3 region: CASRTGGPLHEQFF. Here the CDR3 DNA reads TGTGCCAGCCGAACGGGGGGCCCCTTGCATGAGCAGTTCTTC. The chain recombines TRBV2 with TRBJ2-1; a weak D match, TRBD2 (7 bases). V was shortened by 8 bases and J by 8 bases, with 19 bases between the two germline ends. The germline CDR1 and CDR2 sequences are SNHLY and FYNNEI. The CDR3 spans 14 residues.

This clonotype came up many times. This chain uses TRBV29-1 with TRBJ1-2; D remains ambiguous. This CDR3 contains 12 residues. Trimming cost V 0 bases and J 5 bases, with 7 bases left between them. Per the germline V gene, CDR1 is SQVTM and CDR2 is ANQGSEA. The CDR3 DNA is TGCAGCGTTGAAGATTGGAGGTATGGCTACACCTTC. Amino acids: CSVEDWRYGYTF.

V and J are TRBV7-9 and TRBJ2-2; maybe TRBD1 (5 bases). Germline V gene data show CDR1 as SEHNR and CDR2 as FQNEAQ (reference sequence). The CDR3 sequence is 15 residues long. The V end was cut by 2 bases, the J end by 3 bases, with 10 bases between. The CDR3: CASSLSRQYTGELFF. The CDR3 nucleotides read TGTGCCAGCAGCTTATCACGACAGTACACCGGGGAGCTGTTTTTT.

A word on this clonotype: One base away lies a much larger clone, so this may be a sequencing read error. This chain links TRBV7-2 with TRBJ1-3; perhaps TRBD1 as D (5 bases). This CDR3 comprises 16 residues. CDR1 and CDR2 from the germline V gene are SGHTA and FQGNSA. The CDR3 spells CATSLAGASSGNTIYF. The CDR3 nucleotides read TGTGCCACCAGCTTAGCTGGGGCAAGCTCTGGAAACACCATATATTTT.

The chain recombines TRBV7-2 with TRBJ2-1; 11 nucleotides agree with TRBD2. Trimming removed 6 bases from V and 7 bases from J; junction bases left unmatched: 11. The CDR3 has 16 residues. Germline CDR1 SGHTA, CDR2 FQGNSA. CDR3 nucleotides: TGTGCCAGCAGTCCTTTTAGCGGGGGGGGGGGAAATGAGCAGTTCTTC. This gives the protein CASSPFSGGGGNEQFF.

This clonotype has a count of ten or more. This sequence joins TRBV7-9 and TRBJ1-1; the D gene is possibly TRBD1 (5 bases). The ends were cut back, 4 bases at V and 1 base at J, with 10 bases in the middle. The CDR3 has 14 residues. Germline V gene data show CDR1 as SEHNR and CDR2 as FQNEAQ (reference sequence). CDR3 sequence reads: CASSSTTENTEAFF. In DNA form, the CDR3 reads TGTGCCAGCAGCTCCACGACAGAGAACACTGAAGCTTTCTTT.

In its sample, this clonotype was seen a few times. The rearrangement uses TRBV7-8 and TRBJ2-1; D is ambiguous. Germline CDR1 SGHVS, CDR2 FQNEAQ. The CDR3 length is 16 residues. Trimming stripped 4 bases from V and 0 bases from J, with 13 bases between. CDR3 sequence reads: CASSYQTKTSYNEQFF. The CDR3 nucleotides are TGTGCCAGCAGCTACCAAACAAAGACCTCCTACAATGAGCAGTTCTTC.

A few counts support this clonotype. CDR3 protein: CSARDPRAPNTGELFF. As DNA, the CDR3 is TGCAGTGCTAGAGACCCCAGGGCCCCGAACACCGGGGAGCTGTTTTTT. The chain joins TRBV20-1 to TRBJ2-2, with D possibly being TRBD1 (5 bases). Germline-derived CDR1 and CDR2 are DFQATT and SNEGSKA (reference sequence). CDR3 size: 16 residues. The V end lost 0 bases, the J end lost 0 bases, and 11 bases lay between the germline ends.

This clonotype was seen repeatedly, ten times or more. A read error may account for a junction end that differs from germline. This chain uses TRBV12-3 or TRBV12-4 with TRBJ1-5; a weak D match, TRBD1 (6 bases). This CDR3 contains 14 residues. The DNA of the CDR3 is TGCGCCAGCAGTTTCGGGGGGGCCAGGGTGCCCCAGCATTTT. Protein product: CASSFGGARVPQHF.

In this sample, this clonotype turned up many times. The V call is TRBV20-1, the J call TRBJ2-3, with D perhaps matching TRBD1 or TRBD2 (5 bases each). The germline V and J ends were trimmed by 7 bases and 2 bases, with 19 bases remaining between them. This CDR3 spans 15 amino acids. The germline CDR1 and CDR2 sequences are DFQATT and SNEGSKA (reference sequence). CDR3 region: CSGPGPTYSTDTQYF. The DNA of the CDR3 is TGCAGTGGGCCGGGACCCACGTACTCCACAGATACGCAGTATTTT.

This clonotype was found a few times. CDR3 in amino acids: CASSPSLPRETEAFF. In nucleotides, the CDR3 is TGCGCCAGCAGCCCTTCTTTGCCCAGGGAGACTGAAGCTTTCTTT. This chain uses TRBV4-3 with TRBJ1-1, with D tentatively TRBD1 (5 bases). This CDR3 region has 15 residues. V lost 4 bases to trimming and J lost 5 bases, with 17 bases between them. The V gene's germline CDR1 is LGHNA and CDR2 YSLEER.

CDR3 DNA: TGTGCCAGGGCGGAACGGAACACCGGGGAGCTGTTTTTT. Amino acids: CARAERNTGELFF. The genes are TRBV7-9 and TRBJ2-2; D not certain. V lost 9 bases, J lost 1 base, and 9 bases lay in between. The CDR3 is 13 residues long. Germline assignment: CDR1 SEHNR and CDR2 FQNEAQ (reference sequence).

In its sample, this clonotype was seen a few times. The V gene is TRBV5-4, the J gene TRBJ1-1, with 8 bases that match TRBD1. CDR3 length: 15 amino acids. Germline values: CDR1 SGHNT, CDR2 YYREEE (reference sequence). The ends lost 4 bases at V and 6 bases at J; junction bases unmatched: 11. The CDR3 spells CASSTITGGVAEAFF. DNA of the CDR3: TGTGCCAGCAGCACAATTACAGGGGGAGTGGCTGAAGCTTTCTTT.

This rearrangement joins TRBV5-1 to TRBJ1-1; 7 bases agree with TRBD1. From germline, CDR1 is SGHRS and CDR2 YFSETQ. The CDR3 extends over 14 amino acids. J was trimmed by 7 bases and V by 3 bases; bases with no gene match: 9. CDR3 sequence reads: CASSYGTENYEAFF. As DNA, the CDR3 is TGCGCCAGCAGCTACGGGACAGAAAATTATGAAGCTTTCTTT.

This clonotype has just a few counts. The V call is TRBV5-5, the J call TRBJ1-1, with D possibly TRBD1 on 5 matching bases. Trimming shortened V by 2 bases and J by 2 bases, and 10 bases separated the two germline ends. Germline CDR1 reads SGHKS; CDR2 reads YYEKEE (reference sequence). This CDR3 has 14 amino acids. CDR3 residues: CASSFWGGNTEAFF. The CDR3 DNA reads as TGTGCCAGCAGCTTCTGGGGGGGAAACACTGAAGCTTTCTTT.

CDR3 amino acids: CASSSKATSTQYF. CDR3 in DNA: TGTGCCAGCAGCTCCAAAGCCACTTCAACGCAGTATTTT. The chain recombines TRBV11-3 with TRBJ2-3, with D unresolved. This CDR3 contains 13 residues. V lost 4 bases and J 9 bases, leaving 14 bases between the germline ends. Per germline, CDR1 SGHNT and CDR2 YENEEA.

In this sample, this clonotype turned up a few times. The DNA of the CDR3 is TGTGCCACCGGCCGGGGGACAGGGGTCGTCGGCGAGCAGTACTTC. Its translation is CATGRGTGVVGEQYF. The chain employs TRBV10-3 and TRBJ2-7; 10 bases match TRBD1. V dropped 10 bases and J dropped 6; count of bases not matched to a gene: 15. This CDR3 comprises 15 residues. From germline, CDR1 is ENHRY and CDR2 SYGVKD.

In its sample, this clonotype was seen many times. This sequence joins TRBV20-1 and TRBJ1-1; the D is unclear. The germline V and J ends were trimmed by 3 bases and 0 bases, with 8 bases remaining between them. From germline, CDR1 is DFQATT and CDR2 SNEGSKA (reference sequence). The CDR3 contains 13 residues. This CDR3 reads CSASSQLNTEAFF. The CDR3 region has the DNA TGCAGTGCTAGCAGTCAATTGAACACTGAAGCTTTCTTT.

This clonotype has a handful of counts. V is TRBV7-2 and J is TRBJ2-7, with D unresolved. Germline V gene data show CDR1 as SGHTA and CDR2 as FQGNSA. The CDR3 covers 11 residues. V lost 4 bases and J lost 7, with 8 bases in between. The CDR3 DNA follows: TGTGCCAGCAGCTACGCTTGGGAGCAGTACTTC. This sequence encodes CASSYAWEQYF. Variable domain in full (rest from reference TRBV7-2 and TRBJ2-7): GAGVSQSPSNKVTEKGKDVELRCDPISGHTALYWYRQSLGQGLEFLIYFQGNSAPDKSGLPSDRFSAERTGGSVSTLTIQRTQQEDSAVYLCASSYAWEQYFGPGTRLTVT.

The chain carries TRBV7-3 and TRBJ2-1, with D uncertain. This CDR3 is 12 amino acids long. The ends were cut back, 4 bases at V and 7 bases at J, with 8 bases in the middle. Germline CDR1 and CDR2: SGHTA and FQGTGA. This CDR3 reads CASSSQRNEQFF. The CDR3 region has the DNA TGTGCCAGCAGCTCCCAGAGGAATGAGCAGTTCTTC.

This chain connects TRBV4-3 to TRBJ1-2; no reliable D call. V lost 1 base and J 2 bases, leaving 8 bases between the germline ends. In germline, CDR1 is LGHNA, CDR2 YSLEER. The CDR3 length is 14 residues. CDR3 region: CASSQGPTNYGYTF. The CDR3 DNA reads TGCGCCAGCAGCCAAGGGCCGACGAACTATGGCTACACCTTC.

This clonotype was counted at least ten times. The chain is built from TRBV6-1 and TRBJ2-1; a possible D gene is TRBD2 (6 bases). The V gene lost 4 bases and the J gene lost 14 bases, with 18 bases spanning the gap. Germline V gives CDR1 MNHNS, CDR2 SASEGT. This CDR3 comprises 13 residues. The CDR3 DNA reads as TGTGCCAGCAGTGCCGTCTCCCGGCGGGGTGAGTTCTTC. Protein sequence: CASSAVSRRGEFF.

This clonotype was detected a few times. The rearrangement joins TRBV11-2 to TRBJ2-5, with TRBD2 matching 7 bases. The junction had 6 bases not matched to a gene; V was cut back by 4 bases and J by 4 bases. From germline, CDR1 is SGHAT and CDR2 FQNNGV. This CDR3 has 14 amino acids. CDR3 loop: CASSYSGGSETQYF. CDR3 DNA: TGTGCCAGCAGCTATTCCGGGGGGTCAGAGACCCAGTACTTC.